These T cell receptor beta chains were read from a single sample in a study of blood T cell repertoires in COVID-19. Sequencing used immunoSEQ multiplex PCR; TCRdb keeps in-frame clones, though not all of them. The data contain a few hundred thousand clones, 70% to 90% of them singletons. Specimen: peripheral blood. The origin of the receptors is a man aged 18 to 29 with active or convalescent COVID-19. Each CDR3 is given with its conserved first and last residue. The D gene is left open where the match is weak. Where a row states a size, it is once, few, many or the class of an expanded clone; other rows omit it.

-	TRBV6-2/TRBV6-3	TRBJ2-3	-	CASSFGTRSTDTQYF	TGTGCCAGCAGTTTCGGTACACGGAGTACAGATACGCAGTATTTT
TRBD2	TRBV3-1/TRBV3-2	TRBJ2-7	-	CASSQASGSYEQYF	TGTGCCAGCAGCCAAGCTAGCGGGAGTTACGAGCAGTACTTC
-	TRBV3-1/TRBV3-2	TRBJ2-3	-	CASSQDSRGDTQYF	TGTGCCAGCAGCCAAGACAGTAGAGGAGATACGCAGTATTTT
TRBD1	TRBV7-3	TRBJ2-1	-	CASSLDRGRQFF	TGTGCCAGCAGCTTGGACAGGGGGCGGCAGTTCTTC
-	TRBV27	TRBJ1-2	-	CASSTSGRGYTF	TGTGCCAGCAGTACCTCAGGGAGGGGCTACACCTTC
TRBD2	TRBV5-1	TRBJ2-3	-	CASSPGLVSSDTQYF	TGCGCCAGCAGCCCAGGACTAGTTAGCTCAGATACGCAGTATTTT
TRBD1	TRBV19	TRBJ1-1	-	CASSSQGMNTEAFF	TGTGCCAGTAGTTCACAGGGGATGAACACTGAAGCTTTCTTT
-	TRBV28	TRBJ1-5	few	CASSLSNGHQPQHF	TGTGCCAGCAGTCTCTCTAATGGTCATCAGCCCCAGCATTTT
-	TRBV25-1	TRBJ2-3	once	CASSGWTVGSRDTQYF	TGTGCCAGCAGTGGATGGACAGTCGGCAGTAGGGATACGCAGTATTTT
-	TRBV5-4	TRBJ1-1	-	CASGTPAFF	TGTGCCAGTGGGACACCGGCTTTCTTT
TRBD2	TRBV11-2	TRBJ2-7	-	CASSLAGAGVFEQYF	TGTGCCAGCAGCTTAGCCGGAGCGGGAGTTTTCGAGCAGTACTTC
-	TRBV30	TRBJ1-1	-	CAFILISRGTEAFF	TGTGCCTTCATACTGATTTCTAGGGGGACTGAAGCTTTCTTT
-	TRBV29-1	TRBJ2-5	-	CSVEGTRNQETQYF	TGCAGCGTTGAAGGAACGAGAAACCAAGAGACCCAGTACTTC
-	TRBV6-5	TRBJ1-1	-	CTHRDGTEAFF	TGCACCCACAGGGACGGCACTGAAGCTTTCTTT
-	TRBV9	TRBJ1-6	-	CASSGATGSSYNSPLHF	TGTGCCAGCAGCGGAGCTACTGGGAGCTCCTATAATTCACCCCTCCACTTT
-	TRBV3-1/TRBV3-2	TRBJ2-2	-	CASSLEKSPSTGELFF	TGTGCCAGCAGCCTGGAGAAGTCCCCTTCTACCGGGGAGCTGTTTTTT
-	TRBV6-5	TRBJ1-2	-	CASGPQGGYTF	TGTGCCAGCGGTCCCCAGGGTGGCTACACCTTC
TRBD2	TRBV7-2	TRBJ2-2	once	CASSKLAGGRATGELFF	TGTGCCAGCAGCAAACTAGCGGGAGGACGAGCCACCGGGGAGCTGTTTTTT
TRBD1	TRBV7-6	TRBJ2-5	few	CASSLPKQGTLETQYF	TGTGCCAGCAGCTTACCTAAACAGGGGACCCTTGAAACCCAGTACTTC
-	TRBV12-3/TRBV12-4	TRBJ2-1	-	CASSWGGTDQFF	TGTGCCAGCAGTTGGGGCGGGACAGACCAGTTCTTC
TRBD1	TRBV9	TRBJ1-4	-	CASSVGRTGDEKLFF	TGTGCCAGCAGCGTAGGCAGGACAGGGGATGAAAAACTGTTTTTT
-	TRBV6-5	TRBJ1-5	-	CASTGGSSPGQPQHF	TGTGCCAGCACGGGGGGGAGTTCGCCCGGTCAGCCCCAGCATTTT
-	TRBV6-2/TRBV6-3	TRBJ2-1	few	CASSYSPPRGIYNEQFF	TGTGCCAGCAGTTACTCGCCCCCCCGGGGTATCTACAATGAGCAGTTCTTC
TRBD1	TRBV30	TRBJ1-2	-	CAWSGQGARDGYTF	TGTGCCTGGAGCGGACAGGGGGCACGCGATGGCTACACCTTC
TRBD2	TRBV5-4	TRBJ2-1	-	CASSWGLAGGLDNEQFF	TGTGCCAGCAGCTGGGGCCTAGCGGGAGGCCTCGACAATGAGCAGTTCTTC
-	TRBV2	TRBJ1-6	-	CASSGGDISFDSPLHF	TGTGCCAGCAGTGGGGGAGACATCTCGTTCGATTCACCCCTCCACTTT
TRBD1	TRBV30	TRBJ1-4	-	CAWEQGAEKLFF	TGTGCCTGGGAACAGGGGGCTGAAAAACTGTTTTTT
-	TRBV28	TRBJ2-2	-	CASSFRGITGELFF	TGTGCCAGCTCCTTTAGGGGGATCACCGGGGAGCTGTTTTTT
-	TRBV3-1/TRBV3-2	TRBJ2-5	few	CASSQDLSAAQETQYF	TGTGCCAGCAGCCAAGACCTCTCAGCGGCCCAAGAGACCCAGTACTTC
-	TRBV7-2	TRBJ1-3	-	CASSLEGRVRNTIYF	TGTGCCAGCAGCTTAGAGGGCAGGGTTCGAAACACCATATATTTT
-	TRBV7-9	TRBJ2-7	-	CASSLGGRYEQYF	TGTGCCAGCAGCTTAGGGGGCAGGTACGAGCAGTACTTC
-	TRBV5-1	TRBJ1-2	-	CASGPGTLNYGYTF	TGCGCCAGCGGTCCAGGGACACTTAACTATGGCTACACCTTC
-	TRBV14	TRBJ2-5	-	CASSQIQETQYF	TGTGCCAGCAGCCAAATACAAGAGACCCAGTACTTC
TRBD1	TRBV3-1/TRBV3-2	TRBJ1-1	-	CASSPRQGVTEAFF	TGTGCCAGCAGCCCCCGACAGGGGGTCACTGAAGCTTTCTTT
-	TRBV2	TRBJ1-3	-	CASSDNPPGNTIYF	TGTGCCAGCAGTGATAATCCTCCCGGAAACACCATATATTTT
TRBD2	TRBV7-3	TRBJ2-7	-	CASRGGSSYEQYF	TGTGCCAGCCGGGGGGGAAGCTCCTACGAGCAGTACTTC
-	TRBV27	TRBJ2-1	-	CASNLLARVDEQFF	TGTGCCAGCAACCTCCTAGCGCGGGTTGATGAGCAGTTCTTC
-	TRBV11-1	TRBJ1-6	once	CASSLLGGGSPLHF	TGTGCCAGCAGCTTATTGGGAGGTGGTTCACCCCTCCACTTT
-	TRBV4-3	TRBJ2-3	-	CASSQVLASGDTQYF	TGCGCCAGCAGCCAAGTTCTCGCCAGCGGAGATACGCAGTATTTT
TRBD2	TRBV7-7	TRBJ2-3	once	CASSLGRLASDTQYF	TGTGCTAGCAGCTTAGGAAGACTAGCGTCAGATACGCAGTATTTT
-	TRBV6-1	TRBJ1-1	-	CASSDNRDTEAFF	TGTGCCAGCAGTGACAACAGGGACACTGAAGCTTTCTTT
-	TRBV9	TRBJ2-1	-	CASSAPGEQFF	TGTGCCAGCAGCGCCCCGGGGGAGCAGTTCTTC
TRBD1	TRBV2	TRBJ2-7	-	CASRAGTGGLGQYF	TGTGCCAGCAGAGCCGGGACAGGGGGCTTAGGGCAGTACTTC
-	TRBV20-1	TRBJ2-1	-	CSASTVDEQFF	TGCAGTGCTAGCACGGTCGATGAGCAGTTCTTC
-	TRBV3-1/TRBV3-2	TRBJ2-3	-	CASSQGTGRADTQYF	TGTGCCAGCAGCCAAGGGACAGGGAGGGCAGATACGCAGTATTTT
-	TRBV27	TRBJ2-7	few	CASSPPGGRWYEQYF	TGTGCCAGCAGTCCGCCCGGGGGTCGTTGGTACGAGCAGTACTTC
-	TRBV24-1	TRBJ1-1	-	CATSAGANTEAFF	TGTGCCACCAGTGCAGGGGCGAACACTGAAGCTTTCTTT
-	TRBV12-5	TRBJ1-3	few	CASGWSGSGNTIYF	TGTGCTAGTGGTTGGTCAGGTTCTGGAAACACCATATATTTT